Listed below are T cell receptor beta chains from one sample, sequenced in a study of graft-versus-host responses after intestinal transplantation. These TCRs' antigens remain unknown. Data came from immunoSEQ multiplex PCR; TCRdb stores just in-frame clones and leaves some out. The sample includes some 120,000 clones, around nine tenths seen only once; the top ten take 0.16%. Sequenced here: unstimulated CD4+ T cells sorted from spleen or lymph node cells, sampled before intestinal transplant. These receptors were taken from a human donor who received an intestinal transplant. The CDR3 runs from the conserved cysteine through the conserved F or W. A D gene is named only where the DNA matches it firmly. Some rows mark clone size as missing; the rest say once, few, many or name a class of expanded clone.

clone_size,d_call,v_call,j_call,cdr3_nt,cdr3_aa
NA,TRBD1,TRBV6-1,TRBJ1-2,TGTGCCAGCAGTCAGGACAGGGCGAACTATGGCTACACCTTC,CASSQDRANYGYTF
NA,NA,TRBV18,TRBJ1-3,TGTGCCAGCTCACTTTGGGACGGGAGCTCTGGAAACACCATATATTTT,CASSLWDGSSGNTIYF
NA,NA,TRBV19,TRBJ2-7,TGTGCCAGTAGTATTTTCACGAGCAGGGGATCCTACGAGCAGTACTTC,CASSIFTSRGSYEQYF
NA,TRBD1,TRBV7-9,TRBJ1-1,TGTGCCAGCAGCATGAGGACAGGGTGGGACACTGAAGCTTTCTTT,CASSMRTGWDTEAFF
once,TRBD1,TRBV19,TRBJ1-6,TGTGCCAGCAGACAGGGGCCTACCTATAATTCACCCCTCCACTTT,CASRQGPTYNSPLHF
NA,NA,TRBV5-6,TRBJ1-1,TGTGCCAGCACCCCCGCTTGGGCGCGCGTAAACACTGAAGCTTTCTTT,CASTPAWARVNTEAFF
few,TRBD1,TRBV10-1,TRBJ1-2,TGCGCCAGCAGCCACGACAGGGCGGGTGGCTACACCTTC,CASSHDRAGGYTF
NA,NA,TRBV19,TRBJ1-2,TGTGCCAGTAAAACAGGGTATGGCTACACCTTC,CASKTGYGYTF
NA,TRBD1,TRBV6-5,TRBJ2-1,TGTGCCAGCAGTTCCACAGGGGGCTCCTACAATGAGCAGTTCTTC,CASSSTGGSYNEQFF
NA,NA,TRBV30,TRBJ2-5,TGTGCCTGGATAGCGGTCGGGGAGACCCAGTACTTC,CAWIAVGETQYF
NA,NA,TRBV19,TRBJ1-1,TGTGCCAGTAGTATGGGGGGGAACACTGAAGCTTTCTTT,CASSMGGNTEAFF
NA,TRBD1,TRBV18,TRBJ1-5,TGTGCCAGCTCACCAAAGACAGGGAGCAATCAGCCCCAGCATTTT,CASSPKTGSNQPQHF
NA,NA,TRBV11-3,TRBJ1-2,TGTGCCAGCAGCTTAGATGGGAGAGGTAGTGGCTACACCTTC,CASSLDGRGSGYTF
NA,NA,TRBV19,TRBJ1-2,TGTGCCAGTAGACTCGGCGGAGGCTACACCTTC,CASRLGGGYTF
NA,NA,TRBV6-5,TRBJ1-2,TGTGCCAGCAGTTACTCAACAGGGAACTATGGCTACACCTTC,CASSYSTGNYGYTF
NA,TRBD1,TRBV7-9,TRBJ1-1,TGTGCCAGCAGGAGAAACAGGGGGCGAGCTGAAGCTTTCTTT,CASRRNRGRAEAFF
NA,NA,TRBV6-6,TRBJ1-2,TGTGCCAGCAGTTACTCCGTGGGACGGTCTACGACTGGCTACACCTTC,CASSYSVGRSTTGYTF
few,NA,TRBV7-9,TRBJ2-1,TGTGCCAGCAAGGGGGTTACCCCCTACAATGAGCAGTTCTTC,CASKGVTPYNEQFF
once,TRBD1,TRBV29-1,TRBJ2-1,TGCAGCGTTGATGTGGGACAGACTTACAATGAGCAGTTCTTC,CSVDVGQTYNEQFF
NA,NA,TRBV4-1,TRBJ1-3,TGCGCCAGCAGCCAAGAGGGGGGCGGGACCTTCTCTGGAAACACCATATATTTT,CASSQEGGGTFSGNTIYF
NA,NA,TRBV27,TRBJ2-5,TGTGCCAGCAGTCGGACTCGGGGGCGAGAGACCCAGTACTTC,CASSRTRGRETQYF
NA,TRBD2,TRBV6-6,TRBJ2-4,TGTGCCAGCAGTTTGGGAGCGGGGAGGGCCAAAAACATTCAGTACTTC,CASSLGAGRAKNIQYF
NA,TRBD2,TRBV6-5,TRBJ2-5,TGTGCCAGCAGTCGTGCGGGGGACCCTCAAGAGACCCAGTACTTC,CASSRAGDPQETQYF
NA,NA,TRBV2,TRBJ2-7,TGTGCCAGCAGTGATTCAGCCTACGAGCAGTACTTC,CASSDSAYEQYF
NA,NA,TRBV7-9,TRBJ2-1,TGTGCCAGCAGCTTAGGGGGGTTGGATGAGCAGTTCTTC,CASSLGGLDEQFF
NA,NA,TRBV6-1,TRBJ1-2,TGTGCCAGCAGTGAAGGGAACAGGCCCTATGGCTACACCTTC,CASSEGNRPYGYTF
NA,TRBD1,TRBV6-5,TRBJ1-1,TGTGCCAGCAGTCGACAGGGATCTCTGAGCACTGAAGCTTTCTTT,CASSRQGSLSTEAFF
once,TRBD1,TRBV5-1,TRBJ2-2,TGCGCCAGCAGTTGGCGACCGGGACAGGTCAACACCGGGGAGCTGTTTTTT,CASSWRPGQVNTGELFF
NA,NA,TRBV7-2,TRBJ1-6,TGTGCCAGCAGCTTAGAAGGGTATTCACCCCTCCACTTT,CASSLEGYSPLHF
NA,NA,TRBV19,TRBJ2-5,TGTGCCAGTAGTATTGATCTCCTCAGGGGCTTTGAGGTAGAGACCCAGTACTTC,CASSIDLLRGFEVETQYF
NA,TRBD2,TRBV4-1,TRBJ2-5,TGCGCCAGCAGCCAAGAAAGCGGGGGTCGAGGGACCCAGTACTTC,CASSQESGGRGTQYF
once,NA,TRBV2,TRBJ2-7,TGTGCCAGCACCTCAGTAGGCGAGCAGTACTTC,CASTSVGEQYF
NA,NA,TRBV15,TRBJ2-1,TGTGCCGCCAGCAGAGTCGGGATGTACAATGAGCAGTTCTTC,CAASRVGMYNEQFF
NA,TRBD2,TRBV5-4,TRBJ2-5,TGTGCCAGCAGTTCCTATAGCGGGGGGGCCCTGGAGACCCAGTACTTC,CASSSYSGGALETQYF
NA,TRBD2,TRBV7-2,TRBJ2-7,TGTGCCAGCAGCGCAAGCGGGGGGGCCTACGAGCAGTACTTC,CASSASGGAYEQYF
NA,NA,TRBV4-2,TRBJ2-5,TGTGCCAGCAGCCAGGGATTTACAGGGCAGGAGACCCAGTACTTC,CASSQGFTGQETQYF
NA,NA,TRBV2,TRBJ1-1,TGTGCCAGCAGTGAAAATGGTGGGCGGGGGAACACTGAAGCTTTCTTT,CASSENGGRGNTEAFF
NA,NA,TRBV10-3,TRBJ1-3,TGTGCCATCAGTGAAAGGGGGGCGGAAGGAAACACCATATATTTT,CAISERGAEGNTIYF
once,NA,TRBV30,TRBJ1-1,TGTGCCTGGATACGGCAGAGGAACACTGAAGCTTTCTTT,CAWIRQRNTEAFF
few,NA,TRBV27,TRBJ1-2,TGTGCCAGCAGTTTAGGTCGGCATACTAACTATGGCTACACCTTC,CASSLGRHTNYGYTF
NA,TRBD2,TRBV10-2,TRBJ2-3,TGCGCCGCTACGACTAGCGGGGGGGGAGATACGCAGTATTTT,CAATTSGGGDTQYF
NA,TRBD1,TRBV6-5,TRBJ1-6,TGTGCCAGCAGCGGACAGGGGGCGAGGTCACCCCTCCACTTT,CASSGQGARSPLHF
once,NA,TRBV4-2,TRBJ2-3,TGTGCCAGCAGCCAAGATAATGTCAACACAGATACGCAGTATTTT,CASSQDNVNTDTQYF
few,TRBD1,TRBV5-1,TRBJ1-2,TGCGCCAGCAGCTTGGGGGACAGCCTAAACTATGGCTACACCTTC,CASSLGDSLNYGYTF
NA,NA,TRBV30,TRBJ2-1,TGTGCCTGGAGGGGTAGCGGTTCCTACAATGAGCAGTTCTTC,CAWRGSGSYNEQFF
NA,NA,TRBV9,TRBJ2-3,TGTGCCAGCAGCGTAGCTGGAACGGAGGCAGATACGCAGTATTTT,CASSVAGTEADTQYF
NA,NA,TRBV20-1,TRBJ1-1,TGCAGTGCCAAGATGAACACTGAAGCTTTCTTT,CSAKMNTEAFF
NA,NA,TRBV2,TRBJ2-3,TGTGCCAGCAGTGAAGGGATGCGGACGCAGTATTTT,CASSEGMRTQYF
NA,NA,TRBV5-1,TRBJ1-1,TGCGCCAGCAGCTTGCCCCCCCCTGTTGGCACTGAAGCTTTCTTT,CASSLPPPVGTEAFF
NA,NA,TRBV5-6,TRBJ2-2,TGTGCCAGCAGTCGCAAGGGTAGGGGTCGGGCCGGGGAGCTGTTTTTT,CASSRKGRGRAGELFF